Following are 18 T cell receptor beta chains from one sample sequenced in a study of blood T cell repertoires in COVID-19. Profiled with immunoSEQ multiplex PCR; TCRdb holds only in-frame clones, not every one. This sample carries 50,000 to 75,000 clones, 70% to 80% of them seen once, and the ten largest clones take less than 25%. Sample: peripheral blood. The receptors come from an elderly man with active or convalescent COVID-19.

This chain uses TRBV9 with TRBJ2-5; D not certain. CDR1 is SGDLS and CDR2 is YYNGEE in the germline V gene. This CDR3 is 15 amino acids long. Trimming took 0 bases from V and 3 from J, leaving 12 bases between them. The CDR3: CASSVGHPGEETQYF. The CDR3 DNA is TGTGCCAGCAGCGTAGGACATCCCGGCGAAGAGACCCAGTACTTC.

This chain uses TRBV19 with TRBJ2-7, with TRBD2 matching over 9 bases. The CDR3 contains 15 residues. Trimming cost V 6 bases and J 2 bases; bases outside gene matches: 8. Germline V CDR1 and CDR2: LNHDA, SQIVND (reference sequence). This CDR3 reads CASSSGGTQTYEQYF. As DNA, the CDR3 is TGTGCCAGTAGCAGCGGGGGGACTCAAACCTACGAGCAGTACTTC.

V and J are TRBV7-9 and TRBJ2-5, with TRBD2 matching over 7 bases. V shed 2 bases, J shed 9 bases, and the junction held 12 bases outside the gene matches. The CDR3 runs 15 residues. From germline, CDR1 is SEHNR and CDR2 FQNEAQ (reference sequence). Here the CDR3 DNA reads TGTGCCAGCAGCTTACTAAGCGGGGAGGAGGGGTCCCAGTACTTC. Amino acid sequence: CASSLLSGEEGSQYF.

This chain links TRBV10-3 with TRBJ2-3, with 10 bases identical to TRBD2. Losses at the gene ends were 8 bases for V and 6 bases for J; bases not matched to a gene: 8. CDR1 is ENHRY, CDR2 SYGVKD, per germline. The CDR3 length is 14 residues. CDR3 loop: CAIGSGGAGDTQYF. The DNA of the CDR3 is TGTGCCATCGGGAGCGGGGGGGCCGGCGATACGCAGTATTTT.

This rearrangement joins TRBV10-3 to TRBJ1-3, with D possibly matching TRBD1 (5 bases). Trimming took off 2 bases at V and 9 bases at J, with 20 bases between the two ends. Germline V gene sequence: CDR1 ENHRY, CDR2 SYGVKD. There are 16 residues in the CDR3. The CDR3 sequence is CAISEGGRRGYSTIYF. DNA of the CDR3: TGTGCCATCAGTGAGGGAGGTCGGCGGGGGTATAGCACCATATATTTT.

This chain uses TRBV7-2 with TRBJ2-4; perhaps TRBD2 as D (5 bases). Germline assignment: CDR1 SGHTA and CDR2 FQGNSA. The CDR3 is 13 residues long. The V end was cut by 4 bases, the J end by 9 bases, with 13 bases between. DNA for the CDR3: TGTGCCAGCAGCTCATCGATAGGGAGCATTCAGTACTTC. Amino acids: CASSSSIGSIQYF.

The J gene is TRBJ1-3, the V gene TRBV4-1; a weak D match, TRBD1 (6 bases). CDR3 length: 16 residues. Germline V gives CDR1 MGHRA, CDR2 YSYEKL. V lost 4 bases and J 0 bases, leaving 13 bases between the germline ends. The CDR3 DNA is TGCGCCAGCAGCCGAGGGACATCGAGCTCTGGAAACACCATATATTTT. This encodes CASSRGTSSSGNTIYF.

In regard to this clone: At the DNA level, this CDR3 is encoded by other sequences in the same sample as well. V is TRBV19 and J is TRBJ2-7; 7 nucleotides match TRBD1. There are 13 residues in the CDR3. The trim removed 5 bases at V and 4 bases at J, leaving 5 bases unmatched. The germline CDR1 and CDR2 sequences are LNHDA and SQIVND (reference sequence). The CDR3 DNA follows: TGTGCCAGTAGTCCCGGGACAGCGTACGAGCAGTACTTC. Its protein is CASSPGTAYEQYF.

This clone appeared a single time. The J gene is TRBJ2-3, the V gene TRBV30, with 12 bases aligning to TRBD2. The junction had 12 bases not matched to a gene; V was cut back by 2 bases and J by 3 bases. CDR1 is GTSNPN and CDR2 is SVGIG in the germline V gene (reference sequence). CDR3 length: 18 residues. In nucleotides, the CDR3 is TGTGCCTGGAGTCCAACCTCCGGACTAGCGGGAAATACAGATACGCAGTATTTT. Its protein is CAWSPTSGLAGNTDTQYF.

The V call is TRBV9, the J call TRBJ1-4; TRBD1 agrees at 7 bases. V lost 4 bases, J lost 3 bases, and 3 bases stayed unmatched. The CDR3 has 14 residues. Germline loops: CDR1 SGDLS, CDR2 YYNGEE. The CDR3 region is CASSQQGSNEKLFF. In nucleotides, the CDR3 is TGTGCCAGCAGCCAACAGGGGTCTAATGAAAAACTGTTTTTT.

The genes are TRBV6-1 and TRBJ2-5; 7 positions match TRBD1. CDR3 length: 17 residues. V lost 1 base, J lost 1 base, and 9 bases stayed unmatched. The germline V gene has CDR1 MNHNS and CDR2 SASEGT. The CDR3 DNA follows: TGTGCCAGCAGTGAAGGGCTTGGGGCAGGGGGCCAAGAGACCCAGTACTTC. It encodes CASSEGLGAGGQETQYF.

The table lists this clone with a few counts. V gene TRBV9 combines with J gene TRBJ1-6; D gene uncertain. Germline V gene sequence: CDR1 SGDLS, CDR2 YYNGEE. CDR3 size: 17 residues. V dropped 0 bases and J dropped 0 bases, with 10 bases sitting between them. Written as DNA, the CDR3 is TGTGCCAGCAGCGTAGATCCAGGAGGCTCCTATAATTCACCCCTCCACTTT. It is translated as CASSVDPGGSYNSPLHF.

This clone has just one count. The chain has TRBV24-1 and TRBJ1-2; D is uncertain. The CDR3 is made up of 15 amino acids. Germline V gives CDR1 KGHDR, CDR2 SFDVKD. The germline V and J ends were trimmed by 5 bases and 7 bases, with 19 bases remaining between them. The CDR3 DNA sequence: TGTGCCACCAGTGCCCAGGATGGGCATGGTAGTGGCTACACCTTC. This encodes CATSAQDGHGSGYTF.

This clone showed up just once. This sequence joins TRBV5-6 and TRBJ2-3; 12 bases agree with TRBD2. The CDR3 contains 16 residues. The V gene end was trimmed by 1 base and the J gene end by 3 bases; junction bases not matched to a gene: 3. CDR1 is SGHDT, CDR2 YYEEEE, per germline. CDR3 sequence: CASSLRLAGVTDTQYF. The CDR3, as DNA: TGTGCCAGCAGCTTGCGACTAGCGGGAGTAACAGATACGCAGTATTTT. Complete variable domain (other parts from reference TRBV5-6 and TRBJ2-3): DAGVTQSPTHLIKTRGQQVTLRCSPKSGHDTVSWYQQALGQGPQFIFQYYEEEERQRGNFPDRFSGHQFPNYSSELNVNALLLGDSALYLCASSLRLAGVTDTQYFGPGTRLTVL.

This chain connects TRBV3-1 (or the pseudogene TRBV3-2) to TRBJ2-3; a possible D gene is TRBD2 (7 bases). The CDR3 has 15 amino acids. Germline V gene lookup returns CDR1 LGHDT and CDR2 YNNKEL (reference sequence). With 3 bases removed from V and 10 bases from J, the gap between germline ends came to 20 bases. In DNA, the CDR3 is TGTGCCAGCAGCCAGAGGGGAGGGGGGCCGATATCGCAGTATTTT. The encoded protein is CASSQRGGGPISQYF.

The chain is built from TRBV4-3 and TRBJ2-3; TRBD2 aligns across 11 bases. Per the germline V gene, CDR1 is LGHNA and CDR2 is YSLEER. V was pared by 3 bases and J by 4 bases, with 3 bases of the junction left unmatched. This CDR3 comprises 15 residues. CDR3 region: CASSQTSGNSDTQYF. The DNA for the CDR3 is TGCGCCAGCAGCCAGACTAGCGGGAACTCAGATACGCAGTATTTT.

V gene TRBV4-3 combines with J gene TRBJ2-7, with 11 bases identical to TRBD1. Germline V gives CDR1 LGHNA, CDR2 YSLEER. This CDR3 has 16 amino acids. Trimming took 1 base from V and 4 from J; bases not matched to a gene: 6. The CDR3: CASSQGGQGAGYEQYF. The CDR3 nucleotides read TGCGCCAGCAGCCAAGGAGGACAGGGGGCAGGGTACGAGCAGTACTTC.

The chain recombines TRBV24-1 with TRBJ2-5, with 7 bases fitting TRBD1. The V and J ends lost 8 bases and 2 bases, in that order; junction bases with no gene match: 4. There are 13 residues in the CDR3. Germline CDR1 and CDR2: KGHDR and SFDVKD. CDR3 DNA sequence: TGTGCCACCACGCACAGGGGTCAAGAGACCCAGTACTTC. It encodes CATTHRGQETQYF.